The entry below describes one TCR beta chain. Assay: immunoSEQ multiplex PCR; the TCRdb copy retains only in-frame clones and omits some. The sample lists some 97,000 clones, approximately 87% occurring once. This specimen comes from a study of T cell responses to AZD1222 COVID-19 vaccine. This CDR3 is built from 13 residues. Per germline, CDR1 GTSNPN and CDR2 SVGIG (reference sequence). V lost 3 bases and J lost 1, with 9 bases in between. This chain links TRBV30 with TRBJ1-1; D is uncertain. This specimen consisted of peripheral blood, obtained on day 0 of AZD1222 vaccination. This clonotype was obtained from an adult in good health. The CDR3 DNA follows: TGTGCCTGGAGGAACAAGGGGAACACTGAAGCTTTCTTT. Protein product: CAWRNKGNTEAFF.